One and the same sample provided the 29 T cell receptor beta chains below, sequenced in a study of PD-L1 blockade in urothelial cancer. The data were produced by immunoSEQ multiplex PCR, yet TCRdb's version contains in-frame clones alone and is incomplete. The profile covers roughly 100,000 clones, with roughly 90% appearing a single time and around 1% taken by the ten largest. This sample's time point: pretreatment peripheral blood. Sequenced here: PBMCs, sampled around atezolizumab (anti-PD-L1) treatment. Receptor source: a woman aged 80 or older with urothelial cancer.

The chain is built from TRBV15 and TRBJ2-5; a possible D gene is TRBD2 (6 bases). CDR1 LNHNV and CDR2 YYDKDF come from the germline V gene (reference sequence). The CDR3 sequence is 14 residues long. V was trimmed by 1 base and J by 4 bases, leaving 10 bases between them. Here the CDR3 reads CATSRAGVGETQYF. In DNA form, the CDR3 reads TGTGCCACCAGCAGAGCGGGAGTGGGAGAGACCCAGTACTTC. Combining the CDR3 with reference TRBV15 and TRBJ2-5 gives the whole variable domain DAMVIQNPRYQVTQFGKPVTLSCSQTLNHNVMYWYQQKSSQAPKLLFHYYDKDFNNEADTPDNFQSRRPNTSFCFLDIRSPGLGDTAMYLCATSRAGVGETQYFGPGTRLLVL.

This chain links TRBV28 with TRBJ2-2; D call uncertain. The V end lost 5 bases, the J end lost 6 bases, and 7 bases lay between the germline ends. The CDR3 totals 12 residues. The germline gives CDR1 MDHEN, CDR2 SYDVKM. The CDR3 nucleotides read TGTGCCAGCAGTCCAACATCCGGGGAGCTGTTTTTT. This encodes CASSPTSGELFF.

The chain joins TRBV5-1 to TRBJ2-1; 9 bases line up with TRBD1. Trimming at V came to 0 bases and at J to 2 bases, leaving 0 bases not matched to a gene. The CDR3 totals 15 residues. Germline values: CDR1 SGHRS, CDR2 YFSETQ. This CDR3 is CASSLGTGAYNEQFF. The CDR3 region has the DNA TGCGCCAGCAGCTTGGGGACAGGGGCCTACAATGAGCAGTTCTTC.

The chain carries TRBV28 and TRBJ1-3, with 8 bases identical to TRBD1. This CDR3 spans 14 amino acids. The germline V gene encodes CDR1 MDHEN and CDR2 SYDVKM. Trimming removed 6 bases from V and 4 bases from J; junction bases left unmatched: 5. For the CDR3, the DNA is TGTGCCAGCAGACCTGGACAGGGAGGAAACACCATATATTTT. It specifies CASRPGQGGNTIYF.

The V gene is TRBV7-6, the J gene TRBJ2-7, with 8 bases lining up with TRBD2. J gave up 3 bases and V 4 bases, and 5 bases lay outside the gene matches. This CDR3 has 14 amino acids. Germline CDR1 and CDR2: SGHVS and FNYEAQ. The CDR3 protein is CASSSVAGHYEQYF. CDR3 coding DNA: TGTGCCAGCAGCTCGGTAGCGGGACACTACGAGCAGTACTTC.

The chain employs TRBV11-2 and TRBJ1-2, with 7 positions matching TRBD1. This CDR3 contains 14 residues. V gave up 4 bases and J gave up 3 bases; unmatched junction bases: 5. Per germline, CDR1 SGHAT and CDR2 FQNNGV. In DNA, the CDR3 is TGTGCCAGCAGCTCATCGACAGGGTACTATGGCTACACCTTC. Translation gives CASSSSTGYYGYTF.

The chain carries TRBV27 and TRBJ1-4, with D possibly matching TRBD1 (6 bases). Looked up from germline, CDR1 is MNHEY and CDR2 is SMNVEV (reference sequence). This CDR3 spans 18 amino acids. V lost 0 bases and J 2 bases, leaving 16 bases between the germline ends. This CDR3 reads CASSLSGAGVRTNEKLFF. In nucleotides, the CDR3 is TGTGCCAGCAGTTTATCAGGGGCAGGGGTGAGGACTAATGAAAAACTGTTTTTT.

The V call is TRBV29-1, the J call TRBJ1-1; TRBD1 is a possible D gene (5 bases). This CDR3 spans 15 amino acids. Trimming stripped 3 bases from V and 4 bases from J, with 18 bases between. CDR1 SQVTM and CDR2 ANQGSEA come from the germline V gene. The CDR3 DNA follows: TGCAGCGTTGATGTGTCGGGGGGTGGTCCCACTGAAGCTTTCTTT. Its translation: CSVDVSGGGPTEAFF.

The chain recombines TRBV5-6 with TRBJ2-4; the match to TRBD2 covers 9 bases. The V segment lost 0 bases and the J segment 8 bases; nucleotides outside the gene matches: 9. There are 16 residues in the CDR3. From germline, CDR1 is SGHDT and CDR2 YYEEEE. The CDR3 is CASSLGAGGPLDIQYF. The CDR3 region has the DNA TGTGCCAGCAGCTTGGGTGCGGGAGGGCCTTTGGACATTCAGTACTTC.

The chain carries TRBV2 and TRBJ2-5; 14 nucleotides match TRBD2. Germline V lookup: CDR1 SNHLY, CDR2 FYNNEI. The length of the CDR3 is 21 residues. J lost 7 bases, V lost 7 bases, and 26 bases had no gene match. The CDR3, as DNA: TGTGCCAGCAAGTCATTGTTAGCGGGGACTAGCGGGAGCTATCATTTGGGGACCCAGTACTTC. It specifies CASKSLLAGTSGSYHLGTQYF.

V and J are TRBV5-1 and TRBJ1-1; TRBD1 agrees at 8 bases. The V gene's germline CDR1 is SGHRS and CDR2 YFSETQ. This CDR3 has 15 amino acids. After removal of 4 bases from V and 0 bases from J, the junction contained 5 bases not matched to a gene. CDR3 bases: TGCGCCAGCAGCGGGACAGGCAACATGAACACTGAAGCTTTCTTT. Residues: CASSGTGNMNTEAFF.

The count of this clone is one. The chain recombines TRBV29-1 with TRBJ2-7; 9 bases line up with TRBD2. The CDR3 loop spans 15 amino acids. CDR1 and CDR2 from the germline V gene are SQVTM and ANQGSEA. After removal of 5 bases from V and 5 bases from J, the junction contained 13 bases not matched to a gene. This CDR3 is CSVTGGGRASDEQYF. CDR3 sequence (DNA): TGCAGCGTTACGGGGGGCGGGAGGGCCTCAGACGAGCAGTACTTC.

The V gene is TRBV28, the J gene TRBJ1-4; the match to TRBD1 covers 7 bases. V was clipped by 6 bases and J by 5 bases; unmatched bases: 9. This CDR3 region has 15 residues. From germline, CDR1 is MDHEN and CDR2 SYDVKM. The CDR3 region has the DNA TGTGCCAGCAGACGACAGGGTACGGAGAATGAAAAACTGTTTTTT. It specifies CASRRQGTENEKLFF.

The CDR3 DNA follows: TGTGCCAGCAGTGCAGGGACACGTCCCACCTACGAGCAGTACTTC. Translating it yields CASSAGTRPTYEQYF. The chain joins TRBV6-1 to TRBJ2-7; possibly TRBD1 for D (6 bases). CDR1 MNHNS and CDR2 SASEGT come from the germline V gene. The CDR3 is 15 amino acids. The V end lost 4 bases, the J end lost 2 bases, and 15 bases lay between the germline ends.

This clone was counted between two and nine times. J is TRBJ1-2 and V is TRBV4-1, with 7 positions matching TRBD1. CDR3 length equals 13 residues. CDR1 and CDR2 from the germline V gene are MGHRA and YSYEKL. The V segment lost 6 bases and the J segment 4 bases; nucleotides outside the gene matches: 5. This CDR3 reads CASSKTGSYGYTF. Here the CDR3 DNA reads TGCGCCAGCAGTAAGACAGGGAGCTATGGCTACACCTTC.

In this sample, this clone turned up once. CDR3: CASSLGSGGNEKLFF. The CDR3 DNA reads as TGTGCCAGCAGTTTAGGGTCAGGGGGGAATGAAAAACTGTTTTTT. This sequence joins TRBV27 and TRBJ1-4; TRBD1 matches 7 bases. This CDR3 contains 15 residues. CDR1 is MNHEY and CDR2 is SMNVEV in the germline V gene (reference sequence). J was trimmed by 5 bases and V by 2 bases; bases with no gene match: 5.

The J gene is TRBJ2-3, the V gene TRBV7-8; TRBD2 matches 10 bases. The CDR3 is 15 amino acids. Trimming cost V 3 bases and J 6 bases; bases outside gene matches: 6. Germline CDR1 is SGHVS and CDR2 is FQNEAQ. CDR3 DNA sequence: TGTGCCAGCAGCTTTGCTAGCGGGAGTATGGATACGCAGTATTTT. Translating gives CASSFASGSMDTQYF.

The chain combines TRBV5-8 with TRBJ2-1, with TRBD2 matching over 12 bases. The CDR3 length is 17 residues. Germline V gives CDR1 SGHTS, CDR2 YDEGEE. V dropped 0 bases and J dropped 9; count of bases not matched to a gene: 10. The CDR3 region has the DNA TGTGCCAGCAGCTTGGGACTAGCGGGAGACTCATGGGGTGAGCAGTTCTTC. It specifies CASSLGLAGDSWGEQFF.

The chain employs TRBV9 and TRBJ2-3, with D perhaps TRBD1 (6 bases). Germline loops: CDR1 SGDLS, CDR2 YYNGEE. Trimming pared 3 bases from V and 1 base from J, leaving 6 bases between. The length of the CDR3 is 13 residues. The CDR3 here is CASSEGGTDTQYF. In DNA, the CDR3 is TGTGCCAGCAGCGAGGGGGGCACAGATACGCAGTATTTT.

This clone was seen only a few times. V is TRBV10-3 and J is TRBJ2-2; the match to TRBD2 covers 8 bases. The CDR3 runs 17 residues. V gave up 2 bases and J gave up 2 bases; unmatched junction bases: 7. Germline V gene data show CDR1 as ENHRY and CDR2 as SYGVKD. The CDR3 DNA reads as TGTGCCATCAGTGAGAGTGGGACTAGACGTAACACCGGGGAGCTGTTTTTT. It specifies CAISESGTRRNTGELFF.

This clone appeared a single time. V is TRBV9 and J is TRBJ2-7; 9 bases map to TRBD1. Germline loops: CDR1 SGDLS, CDR2 YYNGEE. The CDR3 has 14 amino acids. With V trimmed by 3 bases and J by 5 bases, 6 bases remained unmatched. The CDR3 DNA reads as TGTGCCAGCAGCGGGGGACAGGGTGTCGACGAGCAGTACTTC. It codes for CASSGGQGVDEQYF.

The chain uses TRBV5-1 and TRBJ1-1; TRBD1 might be the D (6 bases). Germline V gene data show CDR1 as SGHRS and CDR2 as YFSETQ. The CDR3 length is 14 residues. V was clipped by 4 bases and J by 1 base, with 11 bases between them. In nucleotides, the CDR3 is TGCGCCAGCAGCCAACAGGGATCGAACACTGAAGCTTTCTTT. It encodes CASSQQGSNTEAFF.

The chain carries TRBV14 and TRBJ2-3; D is undetermined. The CDR3 covers 15 residues. Germline CDR1 SGHDN, CDR2 FVKESK. The V end was cut by 0 bases, the J end by 4 bases, with 11 bases between. CDR3: CASSQERSPPDTQYF. The DNA for the CDR3 is TGTGCCAGCAGCCAAGAGAGGAGCCCCCCAGATACGCAGTATTTT.

The gene calls are TRBV10-3 and TRBJ2-1; D is unresolved. This CDR3 is built from 12 residues. CDR1 and CDR2 from the germline V gene are ENHRY and SYGVKD. The V gene lost 7 bases and the J gene lost 5 bases, with 9 bases spanning the gap. CDR3: CAINNRDNEQFF. CDR3 DNA: TGTGCCATCAATAACAGAGACAATGAGCAGTTCTTC.

The chain combines TRBV28 with TRBJ1-2, with 11 bases fitting TRBD1. Per germline, CDR1 MDHEN and CDR2 SYDVKM. This CDR3 is 15 amino acids long. V dropped 4 bases and J dropped 6; count of bases not matched to a gene: 7. The DNA of the CDR3 is TGTGCCAGCAGTTCCTGGGACAGGGGGGAGGATGGCTACACCTTC. Encoded protein: CASSSWDRGEDGYTF.

The chain has TRBV18 and TRBJ1-2, with a possible D match to TRBD1 (6 bases). V was clipped by 1 base and J by 3 bases, with 9 bases between them. CDR3 length: 14 residues. Germline V gene lookup returns CDR1 KGHSH and CDR2 LQKENI. The CDR3 DNA follows: TGTGCCAGCTCACCACGGAAGGGGGACTATGGCTACACCTTC. It is translated as CASSPRKGDYGYTF.

The chain couples TRBV28 to TRBJ1-1; D gene uncertain. Trimming removed 2 bases from V and 11 bases from J, with 15 bases in between. This CDR3 is 13 amino acids long. CDR1 and CDR2 from the germline V gene are MDHEN and SYDVKM. The CDR3 bases are TGTGCCAGCAGTTTAACCCCTCCCTCTAGGGCTTTCTTT. Protein: CASSLTPPSRAFF.

The rearrangement uses TRBV28 and TRBJ1-1, with no clear D. The V gene lost 3 bases and the J gene lost 0 bases, with 17 bases spanning the gap. Per the germline V gene, CDR1 is MDHEN and CDR2 is SYDVKM. There are 17 residues in the CDR3. This CDR3 is CASSLLSRGFMNTEAFF. As DNA, the CDR3 is TGTGCCAGCAGTTTGTTGAGCCGGGGATTCATGAACACTGAAGCTTTCTTT. The full variable domain, completed using reference TRBV28 and TRBJ1-1, is DVKVTQSSRYLVKRTGEKVFLECVQDMDHENMFWYRQDPGLGLRLIYFSYDVKMKEKGDIPEGYSVSREKKERFSLILESASTNQTSMYLCASSLLSRGFMNTEAFFGQGTRLTVV.

The CDR3 here is CASSLARLVTYEQYF. CDR3 coding DNA: TGCGCCAGCAGCTTGGCTCGGCTAGTCACCTACGAGCAGTACTTC. The chain combines TRBV5-1 with TRBJ2-7; the D is unclear. There are 15 residues in the CDR3. The V gene's germline CDR1 is SGHRS and CDR2 YFSETQ. V lost 0 bases and J lost 2, with 12 bases in between.